These 15 T cell receptor beta chains share one sample of origin, sequenced in a study of shared clonotypes between healthy human individuals. Profiled with immunoSEQ multiplex PCR; TCRdb holds only in-frame clones, not every one. Of 2 million to 2.5 million clones listed, under 95% are singletons. Sequencing input: naive CD4+ T cells from PBMCs. Regarding subset: CD45RA+ positively selected. The receptors derive from a young man in good health. Some clones in this sample may be carry-over from other donors' samples.

The rearrangement uses TRBV5-4 and TRBJ2-5; D call uncertain. The V end was cut by 4 bases, the J end by 0 bases, with 10 bases between. The CDR3 is 14 amino acids. Germline V gene lookup returns CDR1 SGHNT and CDR2 YYREEE (reference sequence). The CDR3 DNA follows: TGTGCCAGCAGCACGATAGGGAACCAAGAGACCCAGTACTTC. Translating it yields CASSTIGNQETQYF.

The chain carries TRBV7-2 and TRBJ1-6; 8 nucleotides match TRBD1. Trimming removed 4 bases from V and 9 bases from J; junction bases left unmatched: 5. Germline CDR1 is SGHTA and CDR2 is FQGNSA. This CDR3 comprises 14 residues. The CDR3 DNA is TGTGCCAGCAGCTCCGACAGGGGAGCTTCACCCCTCCACTTT. It yields the protein CASSSDRGASPLHF. The variable domain in full, with the rest retrieved from reference TRBV7-2 and TRBJ1-6, is GAGVSQSPSNKVTEKGKDVELRCDPISGHTALYWYRQSLGQGLEFLIYFQGNSAPDKSGLPSDRFSAERTGGSVSTLTIQRTQQEDSAVYLCASSSDRGASPLHFGNGTRLTVT.

As regards this clone: Other nucleotide sequences in the sample specify the same CDR3. The chain couples TRBV7-2 to TRBJ2-1, with D uncertain. The CDR3 totals 14 residues. Germline CDR1 SGHTA, CDR2 FQGNSA. V was pared by 4 bases and J by 0 bases, with 7 bases between. The CDR3, as DNA: TGTGCCAGCAGCTCACAGAGCTCCTACAATGAGCAGTTCTTC. Its protein product is CASSSQSSYNEQFF. Full variable domain (missing parts from reference TRBV7-2 and TRBJ2-1): GAGVSQSPSNKVTEKGKDVELRCDPISGHTALYWYRQSLGQGLEFLIYFQGNSAPDKSGLPSDRFSAERTGGSVSTLTIQRTQQEDSAVYLCASSSQSSYNEQFFGPGTRLTVL.

This chain uses TRBV5-4 with TRBJ2-5; 8 bases match TRBD2. Germline lookup yields CDR1 SGHNT and CDR2 YYREEE (reference sequence). The CDR3 has 14 residues. V shed 1 base, J shed 3 bases, and the junction held 2 bases outside the gene matches. DNA for the CDR3: TGTGCCAGCAGCTTGAATAGCGGGAAAGAGACCCAGTACTTC. Protein product: CASSLNSGKETQYF. The complete variable domain, with remaining parts taken from reference TRBV5-4 and TRBJ2-5, reads ETGVTQSPTHLIKTRGQQVTLRCSSQSGHNTVSWYQQALGQGPQFIFQYYREEENGRGNFPPRFSGLQFPNYSSELNVNALELDDSALYLCASSLNSGKETQYFGPGTRLLVL.

The J gene is TRBJ2-1, the V gene TRBV21-1; the tabulated D call, TRBD1, remains unverified against the DNA. TRBV21-1 is a recognized pseudogene. This CDR3 is 16 amino acids long. The chain's CDR3 is CASSKGDRGCYNEQFF. As DNA, the CDR3 is TGTGCCAGCAGCAAAGGGGACAGGGGGTGCTACAATGAGCAGTTCTTC.

The J gene is TRBJ2-7, the V gene TRBV28; weak D call: TRBD2 (5 bases). CDR1 MDHEN and CDR2 SYDVKM come from the germline V gene. This CDR3 comprises 15 residues. V lost 5 bases and J lost 3, with 17 bases in between. CDR3 loop: CASSLLVPQDYEQYF. The CDR3 DNA reads TGTGCCAGCAGTCTACTAGTCCCTCAGGACTACGAGCAGTACTTC.

With regard to this clone: Other DNA sequences in the sample encode the same CDR3. The chain has TRBV29-1 and TRBJ1-2, with TRBD1 identical over 8 bases. The CDR3 is made up of 13 amino acids. V was pared by 6 bases and J by 0 bases, with 3 bases of the junction left unmatched. In germline, CDR1 is SQVTM, CDR2 ANQGSEA. CDR3 amino acids: CSVVQGANYGYTF. The CDR3 region has the DNA TGCAGCGTCGTACAGGGGGCTAACTATGGCTACACCTTC. The entire variable domain, with the rest obtained from reference TRBV29-1 and TRBJ1-2, is as follows: SAVISQKPSRDICQRGTSLTIQCQVDSQVTMMFWYRQQPGQSLTLIATANQGSEATYESGFVIDKFPISRPNLTFSTLTVSNMSPEDSSIYLCSVVQGANYGYTFGSGTRLTVV.

This chain joins TRBV5-4 and TRBJ2-5; maybe TRBD1 (6 bases). V lost 4 bases and J 2 bases, leaving 12 bases between the germline ends. CDR1 is SGHNT, CDR2 YYREEE, per germline (reference sequence). The CDR3 is made up of 14 amino acids. The CDR3 sequence: CASSPTGQQETQYF. CDR3 sequence (DNA): TGTGCCAGCAGCCCGACCGGACAGCAAGAGACCCAGTACTTC.

V and J are TRBV28 and TRBJ1-5; 8 nucleotides line up with TRBD1. Germline trimming cut 7 bases from V and 3 bases from J; bases unmatched to any gene: 5. Germline CDR1 is MDHEN and CDR2 is SYDVKM. CDR3 length: 14 residues. The CDR3 region is CASNTGGDNQPQHF. The CDR3 DNA sequence: TGTGCCAGCAACACAGGGGGAGACAATCAGCCCCAGCATTTT.

This chain joins TRBV4-1 and TRBJ2-5; TRBD2 matches 7 bases. The V gene's germline CDR1 is MGHRA and CDR2 YSYEKL. The CDR3 has 14 residues. Trimming at V came to 0 bases and at J to 4 bases, leaving 2 bases not matched to a gene. The CDR3 is CASSQEGGTETQYF. In nucleotides, the CDR3 is TGCGCCAGCAGCCAAGAGGGGGGGACAGAGACCCAGTACTTC.

V is TRBV5-4 and J is TRBJ2-4, with TRBD2 as a possible D gene (6 bases). Trimming left V 0 bases short and J 7 bases short, with 8 bases between. Germline-derived CDR1 and CDR2 are SGHNT and YYREEE (reference sequence). This CDR3 has 13 residues. The CDR3 loop reads CASSLDSGNIQYF. DNA of the CDR3: TGTGCCAGCAGCTTGGACAGCGGGAACATTCAGTACTTC.

The chain couples TRBV6-5 to TRBJ2-7; D may match TRBD1 or TRBD2 (6 bases each). The CDR3 consists of 14 residues. V was pared by 10 bases and J by 2 bases, with 18 bases between. The germline CDR1 and CDR2 sequences are MNHEY and SVGAGI. CDR3 sequence: CATRGGRGTYEQYF. The CDR3 DNA sequence: TGTGCCACCCGAGGGGGGAGAGGGACCTACGAGCAGTACTTC.

This sequence joins TRBV7-9 and TRBJ2-3; 7 bases line up with TRBD1. CDR1 and CDR2 (germline): SEHNR, FQNEAQ (reference sequence). Trimming removed 4 bases from V and 2 bases from J; junction bases left unmatched: 6. The CDR3 is 15 residues long. The CDR3 loop is CASSSGQLSTDTQYF. In nucleotides, the CDR3 is TGTGCCAGCAGCTCGGGACAGCTATCCACAGATACGCAGTATTTT.

The rearrangement links TRBV7-3 to TRBJ2-2; a weak D match, TRBD1 (6 bases). CDR1 SGHTA and CDR2 FQGTGA come from the germline V gene. This CDR3 is 18 amino acids long. Deletions cut 0 bases from V and 4 bases from J, with 18 bases between. CDR3 residues: CASSLTPSGQGSTGELFF. The CDR3 region has the DNA TGTGCCAGCAGCTTAACTCCGTCAGGGCAGGGGAGCACCGGGGAGCTGTTTTTT.

J is TRBJ1-2 and V is TRBV18; weak D call: TRBD1 (5 bases). V was trimmed by 3 bases and J by 4 bases, leaving 21 bases between them. CDR1 and CDR2 (germline): KGHSH, LQKENI. The CDR3 has 17 amino acids. CDR3 amino acids: CASSPTGSLPGPYGYTF. CDR3 DNA: TGTGCCAGCTCACCTACAGGAAGTCTACCAGGACCCTATGGCTACACCTTC.